A single sample is the source of the 3 T cell receptor beta chains below, sequenced in a study of blood T cells in healthy people across ages. Then a second PCR, running about 6 to 12 cycles, was carried out with a sample-barcoded 5' primer and a J-beta primer mix. Each CDR3 protein gets one entry after TCRdb re-called the 5' RACE reads with MiXCR. The repertoire holds approximately 810,000 distinct CDR3 sequences, about 36% seen once, with 13% in the top ten. Sequencing was performed on blood. The receptors were sampled from a man aged 18 to 29 in good health.

DNA for the CDR3: TGTGCCAGCAGCCCCGGTCCGGGACTAGCGGCTTTCACAGATACGCAGTATTTT. Its protein is CASSPGPGLAAFTDTQYF. The chain carries TRBV3-1 and TRBJ2-3; 11 positions agree with TRBD2. Germline CDR1 is LGHDT and CDR2 is YNNKEL (reference sequence). V shed 4 bases, J shed 2 bases, and the junction held 11 bases outside the gene matches. This CDR3 region has 18 residues.

This clonotype was picked up many times. The chain links TRBV7-8 to TRBJ2-3, with D uncertain. The CDR3 length is 15 residues. CDR1 is SGHVS and CDR2 is FQNEAQ in the germline V gene. The V gene lost 2 bases and the J gene lost 9 bases, with 18 bases spanning the gap. CDR3 sequence: CASSLLGGSQITQYF. The DNA of the CDR3 is TGTGCCAGCAGCTTATTAGGCGGATCACAGATAACGCAGTATTTT.

The rearrangement joins TRBV4-3 to TRBJ1-1, with D perhaps TRBD1 (6 bases). The V end was cut by 4 bases, the J end by 5 bases, with 26 bases between. CDR1 and CDR2 from the germline V gene are LGHNA and YSLEER. CDR3 length: 18 residues. The CDR3 reads CASSRNMLRGGRRTEAFF. The CDR3, as DNA: TGCGCCAGCAGCCGTAACATGCTACGAGGGGGGAGAAGAACTGAAGCTTTCTTT.